The clone carrying this T cell receptor (beta chain) came up once. Antigen: not known. The sample is drawn from a study of T cell responses to AZD1222 COVID-19 vaccine. Study-level findings and limits: Receipt of two AZD1222 doses was followed by a rise in Spike-specific TCR breadth and depth. Repertoires were collected only later (after the peak T cell response had occurred). Spike as a whole was targeted by vaccine-associated CD4 TCRs, dominant at 160-218 and 743-854. Seropositive AZD1222 recipients at baseline numbered only five or six.

Data came from immunoSEQ multiplex PCR; TCRdb stores just in-frame clones and leaves some out. The sample holds 90,000 to 150,000 clones; about 87% are singletons and the top ten take roughly 8.9%. The source of this sequence is an adult in good health. The starting material was peripheral blood, obtained on day 0 of AZD1222 vaccination.

CDR3 in amino acids: CASSLVWGRGNSPLHF. CDR3 nucleotide sequence: TGCGCCAGCAGCTTGGTTTGGGGGCGGGGGAATTCACCCCTCCACTTT. The chain uses TRBV5-1 and TRBJ1-6, with D tentatively TRBD1 (6 bases). Germline CDR1 reads SGHRS; CDR2 reads YFSETQ. This CDR3 has 16 residues. V was trimmed by 0 bases and J by 7 bases, leaving 14 bases between them.